The sequence of this T cell receptor beta chain was determined in a study of technical replicates of blood from four donors. Germline assignment: CDR1 MDHEN and CDR2 SYDVKM. The CDR3 covers 14 residues. Unmatched junction bases numbered 6, after V lost 4 bases and J lost 3 bases. TCRdb keeps only in-frame clones here, not all; method: immunoSEQ multiplex PCR. Of approximately 80,000 clones listed, roughly 91% are singletons. The chain uses TRBV28 and TRBJ2-7, with 7 bases lining up with TRBD1. The specimen sequenced was T cells isolated from PBMCs. The clonotype originates from a human donor in good health. For the CDR3, the DNA is TGTGCCAGCAGTTCAAGGGGGCGAGACTACGAGCAGTACTTC. This gives the protein CASSSRGRDYEQYF.